The clone carrying this T cell receptor (beta chain) was seen many times. This sample was included in a study of T cell repertoires in cytomegalovirus infection. Study-level background: It was the public TCR beta signatures that indicated both CMV infection and matching HLA type.

Germline V gene sequence: CDR1 MNHNS, CDR2 SASEGT. The junction had 10 bases not matched to a gene; V was cut back by 6 bases and J by 4 bases. The CDR3 has 15 amino acids. TCRdb ran MiXCR on the reads and lists one entry per CDR3 protein. Counted here are some 400,000 distinct CDR3 sequences, around 18% occurring once; the ten biggest clones make up 7.5% to 9.5%. This TCR came from a human donor in good health (CMV status not recorded). Some clones in this sample may be carry-over from other donors' samples. The V gene is TRBV6-1, the J gene TRBJ2-7; 9 nucleotides agree with TRBD2. The specimen sequenced was PBMCs. The CDR3, as DNA: TGTGCCAGCAGCCGCGGCGGGGGGGCGGGGTACGAGCAGTACTTC. Translated, it gives CASSRGGGAGYEQYF.